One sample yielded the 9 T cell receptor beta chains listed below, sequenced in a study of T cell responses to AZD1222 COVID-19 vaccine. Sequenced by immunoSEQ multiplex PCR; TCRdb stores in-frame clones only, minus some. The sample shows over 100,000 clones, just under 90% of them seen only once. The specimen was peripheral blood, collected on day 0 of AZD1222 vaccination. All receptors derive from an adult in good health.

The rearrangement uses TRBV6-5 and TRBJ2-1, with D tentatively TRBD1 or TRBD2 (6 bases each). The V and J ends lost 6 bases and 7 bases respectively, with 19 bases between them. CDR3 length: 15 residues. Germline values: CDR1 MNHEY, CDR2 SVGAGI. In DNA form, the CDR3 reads TGTGCCAGCAGCCGGGGGCAGGCATCCCTGAATGAGCAGTTCTTC. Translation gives CASSRGQASLNEQFF.

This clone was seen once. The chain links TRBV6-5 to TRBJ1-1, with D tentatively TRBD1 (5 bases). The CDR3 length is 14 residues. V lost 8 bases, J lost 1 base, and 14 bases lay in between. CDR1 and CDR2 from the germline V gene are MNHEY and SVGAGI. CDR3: CASSPPGGNTEAFF. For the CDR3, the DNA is TGTGCCAGCTCCCCCCCGGGGGGGAACACTGAAGCTTTCTTT.

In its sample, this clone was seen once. CDR3 residues: CSAGQGAAGSEAFF. The CDR3 bases are TGCAGCGCTGGACAGGGGGCGGCGGGCTCTGAAGCTTTCTTT. V gene TRBV29-1 combines with J gene TRBJ1-1, with TRBD1 identical over 11 bases. The V segment lost 7 bases and the J segment 6 bases; nucleotides outside the gene matches: 10. The CDR3 loop spans 14 amino acids. The germline V gene has CDR1 SQVTM and CDR2 ANQGSEA.

This chain's CDR3 is CASSIEGSAAGKLFF. In DNA, the CDR3 is TGTGCCAGTAGTATAGAGGGTTCGGCAGCGGGAAAACTGTTTTTT. The V call is TRBV19, the J call TRBJ1-4; D is unclear. Per the germline V gene, CDR1 is LNHDA and CDR2 is SQIVND (reference sequence). V was clipped by 0 bases and J by 10 bases, with 15 bases between them. The CDR3 contains 15 residues.

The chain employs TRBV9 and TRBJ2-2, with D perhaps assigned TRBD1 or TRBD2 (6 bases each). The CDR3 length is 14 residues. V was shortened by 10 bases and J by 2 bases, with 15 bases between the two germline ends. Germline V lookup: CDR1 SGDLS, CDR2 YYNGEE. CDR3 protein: CASRGQVNTGELFF. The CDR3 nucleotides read TGTGCCTCTCGGGGGCAGGTTAACACCGGGGAGCTGTTTTTT.

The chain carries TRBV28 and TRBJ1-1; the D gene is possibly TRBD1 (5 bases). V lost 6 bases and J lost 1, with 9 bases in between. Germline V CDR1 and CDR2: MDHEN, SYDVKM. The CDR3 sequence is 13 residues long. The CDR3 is CASRGPKNTEAFF. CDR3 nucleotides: TGTGCCAGCAGGGGGCCCAAGAACACTGAAGCTTTCTTT.

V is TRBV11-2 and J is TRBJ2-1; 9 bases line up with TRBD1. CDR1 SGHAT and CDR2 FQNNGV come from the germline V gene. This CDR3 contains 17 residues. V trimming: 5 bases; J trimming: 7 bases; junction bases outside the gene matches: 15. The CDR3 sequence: CASSPEMGTGFSNEQFF. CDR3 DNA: TGTGCCAGCAGCCCGGAGATGGGGACAGGGTTTTCTAATGAGCAGTTCTTC.

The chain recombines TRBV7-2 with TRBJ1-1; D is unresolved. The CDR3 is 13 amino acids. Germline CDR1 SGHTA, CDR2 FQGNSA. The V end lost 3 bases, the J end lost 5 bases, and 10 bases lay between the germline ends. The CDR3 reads CASSLAGFTEAFF. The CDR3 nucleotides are TGTGCCAGCAGCTTGGCGGGGTTTACTGAAGCTTTCTTT.

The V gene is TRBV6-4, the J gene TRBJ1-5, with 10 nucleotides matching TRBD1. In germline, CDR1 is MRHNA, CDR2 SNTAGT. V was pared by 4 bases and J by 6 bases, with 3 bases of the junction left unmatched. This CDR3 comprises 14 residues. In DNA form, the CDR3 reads TGTGCCAGCAGTGTGGACAGGGGGACTCAGCCCCAGCATTTT. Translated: CASSVDRGTQPQHF.